The next 20 T cell receptor beta chains were all read from a single sample in a study of early T cells in non-severe SARS-CoV-2 infection. TCRdb re-called the 5' RACE reads through MiXCR, storing one row per CDR3 protein. Here the sample spans roughly 75,000 distinct CDR3 sequences, about 16% being singletons. Sequencing was carried out using whole blood. Receptors were obtained from an adult who was a healthcare worker with PCR-confirmed SARS-CoV-2 infection or an uninfected control (not recorded which).

This rearrangement joins TRBV20-1 to TRBJ2-4; D gene ambiguous. From germline, CDR1 is DFQATT and CDR2 SNEGSKA (reference sequence). This CDR3 comprises 11 residues. The V gene lost 7 bases and the J gene lost 3 bases, with 7 bases spanning the gap. The CDR3 coding sequence is TGCAGTGTGCGCCACAAAAACATTCAGTACTTC. This codes for CSVRHKNIQYF.

A few counts support this clonotype. The J gene is TRBJ2-2, the V gene TRBV20-1; either TRBD1 or TRBD2 may fit D (5 bases each). The V gene lost 0 bases and the J gene lost 13 bases, with 15 bases spanning the gap. Germline V gene lookup returns CDR1 DFQATT and CDR2 SNEGSKA (reference sequence). CDR3 size: 13 residues. The CDR3 here is CSARDGTRAWLFF. The CDR3 bases are TGCAGTGCTAGAGATGGGACGAGGGCTTGGCTGTTTTTT.

The chain couples TRBV9 to TRBJ1-1; D is unclear. Germline lookup yields CDR1 SGDLS and CDR2 YYNGEE. The CDR3 is 14 residues long. V lost 5 bases to trimming and J lost 3 bases, with 14 bases between them. Here the CDR3 reads CASSEGTQYTEAFF. DNA for the CDR3: TGTGCCAGCAGTGAGGGTACTCAGTACACTGAAGCTTTCTTT.

J is TRBJ1-3 and V is TRBV29-1; D is undetermined. The CDR3 contains 13 residues. Germline V lookup: CDR1 SQVTM, CDR2 ANQGSEA. Trimming took 7 bases from V and 0 from J, leaving 10 bases between them. The CDR3: CSGSHSSGNTIYF. The CDR3 DNA reads as TGCAGCGGGAGCCATAGCTCTGGAAACACCATATATTTT.

A few counts support this clonotype. The gene calls are TRBV11-1 and TRBJ1-1; D gene ambiguous. Trimming removed 2 bases from V and 4 bases from J, with 8 bases in between. The germline V gene encodes CDR1 SGHAT and CDR2 FQDESV (reference sequence). The CDR3 contains 13 residues. This CDR3 is CASSLFVATEAFF. The CDR3, as DNA: TGTGCCAGCAGCTTATTCGTGGCCACTGAAGCTTTCTTT.

The rearrangement links TRBV24-1 to TRBJ2-1, with a tentative D call TRBD1 (6 bases). CDR3 length equals 18 residues. The germline V gene encodes CDR1 KGHDR and CDR2 SFDVKD. The V end lost 3 bases, the J end lost 0 bases, and 17 bases lay between the germline ends. As DNA, the CDR3 is TGTGCCACCAGTGATACGCCCACAGGGTTCCTCTCCTACAATGAGCAGTTCTTC. Translating gives CATSDTPTGFLSYNEQFF.

This clonotype was seen a handful of times. This sequence joins TRBV9 and TRBJ2-2; D is uncertain. Per germline, CDR1 SGDLS and CDR2 YYNGEE. V dropped 0 bases and J dropped 1 base, with 10 bases sitting between them. The CDR3 runs 16 residues. The CDR3 sequence: CASSVVSIGNTGELFF. DNA for the CDR3: TGTGCCAGCAGCGTAGTCTCGATAGGGAACACCGGGGAGCTGTTTTTT.

There are a few counts of this clonotype. The chain carries TRBV11-2 and TRBJ1-1; possibly TRBD1 for D (5 bases). This CDR3 comprises 15 residues. V was shortened by 1 base and J by 3 bases, with 12 bases between the two germline ends. In germline, CDR1 is SGHAT, CDR2 FQNNGV. The CDR3 protein is CASSLAGPFYTEAFF. Here the CDR3 DNA reads TGTGCCAGCAGCTTAGCGGGGCCCTTTTACACTGAAGCTTTCTTT.

The gene calls are TRBV28 and TRBJ2-3, with 7 nucleotides matching TRBD2. In germline, CDR1 is MDHEN, CDR2 SYDVKM. V was pared by 4 bases and J by 1 base, with 8 bases of the junction left unmatched. The CDR3 covers 16 residues. The CDR3 region has the DNA TGTGCCAGCAGTTCCCCACGGACTAGAGGCACAGATACGCAGTATTTT. As protein: CASSSPRTRGTDTQYF.

This clonotype has a count of ten or more. CDR3 residues: CASSGPRGGEDTGELFF. CDR3 DNA sequence: TGTGCCAGCAGCGGACCGAGAGGAGGGGAAGACACCGGGGAGCTGTTTTTT. The V gene is TRBV7-3, the J gene TRBJ2-2; D might be TRBD2 (6 bases). This CDR3 has 17 amino acids. CDR1 is SGHTA and CDR2 is FQGTGA in the germline V gene. V was trimmed by 5 bases and J by 3 bases, leaving 19 bases between them.

This clonotype has only a few counts. The chain has TRBV7-9 and TRBJ1-1; unclear D gene. The CDR3 has 14 residues. The germline V and J ends were trimmed by 5 bases and 6 bases, with 16 bases remaining between them. The germline CDR1 and CDR2 sequences are SEHNR and FQNEAQ (reference sequence). The CDR3 here is CASSLDGGAAEAFF. CDR3 coding DNA: TGTGCCAGCAGCCTCGACGGAGGCGCGGCTGAAGCTTTCTTT.

In its sample, this clonotype was seen a few times. The chain has TRBV28 and TRBJ2-7; 12 nucleotides agree with TRBD1. The CDR3 is 18 residues long. Germline V CDR1 and CDR2: MDHEN, SYDVKM. V was pared by 8 bases and J by 0 bases, with 14 bases of the junction left unmatched. The CDR3 DNA reads as TGTGCCAGCGACCCGGGACAGGGGGCTGCGCGGGTCTCCTACGAGCAGTACTTC. This translates into CASDPGQGAARVSYEQYF. The whole variable domain, filled in from reference TRBV28 and TRBJ2-7, reads DVKVTQSSRYLVKRTGEKVFLECVQDMDHENMFWYRQDPGLGLRLIYFSYDVKMKEKGDIPEGYSVSREKKERFSLILESASTNQTSMYLCASDPGQGAARVSYEQYFGPGTRLTVT.

This clonotype was seen more than once but under ten times. The rearrangement links TRBV12-3 or TRBV12-4 to TRBJ2-5, with D possibly being TRBD2 (5 bases). CDR3 length: 14 residues. Trimming stripped 3 bases from V and 4 bases from J, with 12 bases between. CDR3 residues: CASSLISEGETQYF. CDR3 DNA: TGTGCCAGCAGTTTGATTAGCGAAGGAGAGACCCAGTACTTC.

The chain is built from TRBV20-1 and TRBJ2-1; 7 bases line up with TRBD1. V shed 6 bases, J shed 0 bases, and the junction held 5 bases outside the gene matches. CDR3 length: 14 residues. From germline, CDR1 is DFQATT and CDR2 SNEGSKA (reference sequence). This CDR3 reads CSARGQSSYNEQFF. DNA of the CDR3: TGCAGTGCGAGGGGACAGAGCTCCTACAATGAGCAGTTCTTC.

In its sample, this clonotype was seen a few times. The J gene is TRBJ2-1, the V gene TRBV7-9; D is possibly TRBD1 (5 bases). Trimming left V 3 bases short and J 7 bases short, with 10 bases between. Germline CDR1 is SEHNR and CDR2 is FQNEAQ (reference sequence). The CDR3 runs 13 residues. CDR3 coding DNA: TGTGCCAGCAGCTTTTATCAGGGAAATGAGCAGTTCTTC. It specifies CASSFYQGNEQFF.

A few counts support this clonotype. The genes are TRBV5-1 and TRBJ2-5; D is undetermined. This CDR3 has 13 residues. V was trimmed by 4 bases and J by 2 bases, leaving 9 bases between them. The V gene's germline CDR1 is SGHRS and CDR2 YFSETQ. The chain's CDR3 is CASSPDQQETQYF. DNA of the CDR3: TGCGCCAGCAGCCCGGACCAGCAAGAGACCCAGTACTTC.

This clonotype was picked up a small number of times. V is TRBV11-3 and J is TRBJ2-1, with D hard to call. The CDR3 is 16 amino acids. The V and J ends lost 4 bases and 1 base respectively, with 14 bases between them. Germline CDR1 and CDR2: SGHNT and YENEEA. This CDR3 reads CASSSANTGSYNEQFF. The CDR3 nucleotides read TGTGCCAGCAGCTCTGCGAACACGGGTTCCTACAATGAGCAGTTCTTC. Supplemented by reference TRBV11-3 and TRBJ2-1, the full variable domain reads EAGVVQSPRYKIIEKKQPVAFWCNPISGHNTLYWYLQNLGQGPELLIRYENEEAVDDSQLPKDRFSAERLKGVDSTLKIQPAELGDSAVYLCASSSANTGSYNEQFFGPGTRLTVL.

J is TRBJ2-3 and V is TRBV19, with 7 positions matching TRBD2. This CDR3 comprises 15 residues. J was trimmed by 3 bases and V by 7 bases; bases with no gene match: 10. Germline V gene sequence: CDR1 LNHDA, CDR2 SQIVND (reference sequence). This CDR3 reads CASTSGTTATDTQYF. In DNA, the CDR3 is TGTGCCAGTACGTCCGGGACTACCGCAACAGATACGCAGTATTTT.

This clonotype has ten or more counts. The chain couples TRBV20-1 to TRBJ2-7; a possible D gene is TRBD1 (5 bases). CDR1 and CDR2 from the germline V gene are DFQATT and SNEGSKA (reference sequence). V lost 0 bases and J lost 0, with 18 bases in between. The CDR3 covers 17 residues. CDR3 in DNA: TGCAGTGCTAGAGATCAAAGGGGCCTCCTGAGCTCCTACGAGCAGTACTTC. As protein: CSARDQRGLLSSYEQYF.

CDR3: CASSLRAGSGETQYF. CDR3 in DNA: TGTGCCAGCAGCTTACGGGCAGGGAGCGGAGAGACCCAGTACTTC. The V and J genes are TRBV5-4 and TRBJ2-5; D may match TRBD1 or TRBD2 (5 bases each). Trimming took 2 bases from V and 4 from J, leaving 15 bases between them. The CDR3 loop spans 15 amino acids. Germline CDR1 is SGHNT and CDR2 is YYREEE (reference sequence).